This TCR beta chain emerged from a study of blood T cell repertoires in COVID-19. Study background: COVID-19 samples from acute and convalescent phases originated in the United States, Italy and Spain.

This clone was seen only once. Methods used by the authors: Nucleated cell number was recorded as an estimate derived from reference gene primer amplification. Profiled with immunoSEQ multiplex PCR; TCRdb holds only in-frame clones, not every one. V, J and clone size derive from that table, while D and trimming were established from the DNA sequence. The repertoire holds about 250,000 clones, with about 87% as singletons. V was clipped by 7 bases and J by 4 bases; unmatched bases: 14. CDR3 length: 16 amino acids. The V gene's germline CDR1 is GTSNPN and CDR2 SVGIG (reference sequence). The TCR was taken from a woman aged 50 to 60 who had recovered from COVID-19. J is TRBJ1-2 and V is TRBV30; 11 bases agree with TRBD1. Sequenced input: PBMCs or T cells enriched from blood (not recorded which). The CDR3 protein is CAFYRDRGFYPYGYTF. CDR3 coding DNA: TGTGCCTTTTACCGGGACAGGGGGTTTTATCCCTATGGCTACACCTTC.